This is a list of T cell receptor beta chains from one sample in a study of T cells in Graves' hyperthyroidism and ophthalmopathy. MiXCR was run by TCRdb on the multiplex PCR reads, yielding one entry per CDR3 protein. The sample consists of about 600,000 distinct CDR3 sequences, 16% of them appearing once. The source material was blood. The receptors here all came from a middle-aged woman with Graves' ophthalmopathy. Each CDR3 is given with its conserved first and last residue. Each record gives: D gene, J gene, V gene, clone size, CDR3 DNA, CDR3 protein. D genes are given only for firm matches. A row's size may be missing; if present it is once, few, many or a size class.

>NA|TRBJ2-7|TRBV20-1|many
TGCAGTGCGTCCAAAGGGACCGGAGAAAGATACGAGCAGTACTTC
CSASKGTGERYEQYF
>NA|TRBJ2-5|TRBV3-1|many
TGTGCCAGCAGCCAAGATGTGGCAAGGCAAGAGACCCAGTACTTC
CASSQDVARQETQYF
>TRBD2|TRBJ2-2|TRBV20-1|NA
TGCAGTGCTTTGGGACTAGCGGGAGGGATAACCGGGGAGCTGTTTTTT
CSALGLAGGITGELFF
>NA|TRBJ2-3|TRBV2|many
TGTGCCAGCAGACACGACAGTACAGATACGCAGTATTTT
CASRHDSTDTQYF
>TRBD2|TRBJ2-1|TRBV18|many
TGTGCCAGCTCACCCGGGACTACCCCCTACAATGAGCAGTTCTTC
CASSPGTTPYNEQFF
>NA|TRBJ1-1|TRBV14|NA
TGTGCCAGCAGCCAAGTTGTGGCCACTGAAGCTTTCTTT
CASSQVVATEAFF
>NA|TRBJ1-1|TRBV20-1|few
TGCAGTGCCCCGGGAGGGGGCACTGAAGCTTTCTTT
CSAPGGGTEAFF
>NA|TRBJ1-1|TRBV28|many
TGTGCCAGCAGCCCCCCTGGATACCAACAGACTGAAGCTTTCTTT
CASSPPGYQQTEAFF
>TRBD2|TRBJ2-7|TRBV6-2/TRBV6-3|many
TGTGCCAGCAGTTCAAGGGCTAGCGGGAGGACAAGCTCCTACGAGCAGTACTTC
CASSSRASGRTSSYEQYF
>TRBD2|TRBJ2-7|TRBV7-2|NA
TGTGCCAGCAGCCAAGTGGCGGGGGGCGTCTACGAGCAGTACTTC
CASSQVAGGVYEQYF
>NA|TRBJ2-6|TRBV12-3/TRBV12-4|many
TGTGCCAGCAGTTTAGTTGGGGCCAACGTCCTGACTTTC
CASSLVGANVLTF
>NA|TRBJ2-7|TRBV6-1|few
TGTGCCAGCAGAGAACAGGGAACTTGGGGCGAGCAGTACTTC
CASREQGTWGEQYF
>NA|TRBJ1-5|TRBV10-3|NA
TGTGCCATCAGCAAGGGGTTTCTTCAGCCCCAGCATTTT
CAISKGFLQPQHF
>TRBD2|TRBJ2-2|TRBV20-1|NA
TGCAGTGCCCAGAGCGGGACTAGTAACACCGGGGAGCTGTTTTTT
CSAQSGTSNTGELFF
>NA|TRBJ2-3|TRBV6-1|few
TGTGCCAGCAGTGATAGACAGTTTAGCACAGATACGCAGTATTTT
CASSDRQFSTDTQYF
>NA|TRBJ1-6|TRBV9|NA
TGTGCCAGCAGCGTAGGTAGGGCCGCCTATAATTCACCCCTCCACTTT
CASSVGRAAYNSPLHF
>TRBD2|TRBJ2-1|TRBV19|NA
TGTGCCAGTAGTACCTCGGGACTAGCGGGAGATCTCAATGAGCAGTTCTTC
CASSTSGLAGDLNEQFF
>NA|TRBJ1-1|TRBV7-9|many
TGTGCCAGCAGCTTGAGCACCGTCGCCACTGAAGCTTTCTTT
CASSLSTVATEAFF
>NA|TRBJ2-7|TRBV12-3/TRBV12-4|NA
TGTGCCAGCAGTCCAAGGACCCTACCCTACGAGCAGTACTTC
CASSPRTLPYEQYF
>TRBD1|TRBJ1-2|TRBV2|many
TGTGCCAGCAGTGAGTGGGACAGGCCAAGAGATGGCTACACCTTC
CASSEWDRPRDGYTF
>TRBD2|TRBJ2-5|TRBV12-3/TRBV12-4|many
TGTGCCAGCAGTTTGTTTGGACTAGCGGGAGAAGAGACCCAGTACTTC
CASSLFGLAGEETQYF
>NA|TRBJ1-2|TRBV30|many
TGTGCCTGGAGCCGGGGCCGGGGGGCACGTGATGGCTACACCTTC
CAWSRGRGARDGYTF
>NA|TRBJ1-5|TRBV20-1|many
TGCAGTGCTAGCCAGGGAGTGCAGCCCCAGCATTTT
CSASQGVQPQHF
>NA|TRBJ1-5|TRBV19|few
TGTGCCAGTAGGCCCAGGGGTGGCAATCAGCCCCAGCATTTT
CASRPRGGNQPQHF
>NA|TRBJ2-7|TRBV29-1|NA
TGCAGCGTTCTAGGGTCCGACGAGGGTTTTTCCTACGAGCAGTACTTC
CSVLGSDEGFSYEQYF
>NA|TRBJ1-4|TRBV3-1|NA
TGTGCCAGCAGCTCCGGGGGCGGTGCTAATGAAAAACTGTTTTTT
CASSSGGGANEKLFF
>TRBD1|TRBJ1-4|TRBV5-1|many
TGCGCCAGCAGCGGAACAGGGGCCATTAATGAAAAACTGTTTTTT
CASSGTGAINEKLFF
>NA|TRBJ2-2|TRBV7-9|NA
TGTGCCAGCAGCAGCGGGTCTTACAACACCGGGGAGCTGTTTTTT
CASSSGSYNTGELFF
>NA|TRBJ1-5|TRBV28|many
TGTGCCAGCAGTTTGTTGCCACATCAAATTACAGGGATCGGTCAGCCCCAGCATTTT
CASSLLPHQITGIGQPQHF
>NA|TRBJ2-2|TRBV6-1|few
TGTGCCAGCAGTCAGATAACACCGAACACCGGGGAGCTGTTTTTT
CASSQITPNTGELFF
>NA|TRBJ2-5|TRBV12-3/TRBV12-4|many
TGTGCCAGCAGTTTAAACTTGGCTTACGGGGAGACCCAGTACTTC
CASSLNLAYGETQYF
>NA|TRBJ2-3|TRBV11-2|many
TGTGCCAGCAGCTTAGTACACCGCACAGATACGCAGTATTTT
CASSLVHRTDTQYF
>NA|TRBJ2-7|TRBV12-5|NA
TGTGCTAGTGGTTTGGTACCAGGGGAAAAGCAGTACTTC
CASGLVPGEKQYF
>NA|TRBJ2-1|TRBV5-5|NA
TGTGCCAGCAGCTTATTAGGGCAGGGAGGCAATGAGCAGTTCTTC
CASSLLGQGGNEQFF
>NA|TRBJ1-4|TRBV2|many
TGTGCCAGCAGTGAGAGGCGGGCCGGCGAAAAACTGTTTTTT
CASSERRAGEKLFF
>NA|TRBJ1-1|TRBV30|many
TGTGCCTGGACCGACGTCAGACACCTGAACACTGAAGCTTTCTTT
CAWTDVRHLNTEAFF
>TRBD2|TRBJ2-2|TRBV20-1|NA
TGCAGTGCTAGCGCACTAGCGGGAGGTGTCGGGGAGCTGTTTTTT
CSASALAGGVGELFF
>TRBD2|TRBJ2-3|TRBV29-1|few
TGCAGCGCGGGGGGTGTAGGAACAGATACGCAGTATTTT
CSAGGVGTDTQYF
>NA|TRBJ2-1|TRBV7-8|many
TGTGCCAGCAGCGCAATTAGCAGCTCCTACAATGAGCAGTTCTTC
CASSAISSSYNEQFF
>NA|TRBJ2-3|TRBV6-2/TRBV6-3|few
TGTGCCAGCAGAGACGGGGGAGACATAGATACGCAGTATTTT
CASRDGGDIDTQYF
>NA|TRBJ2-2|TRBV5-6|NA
TGTGCCAGCAGCTTGGAAGGGCAGGGCACCGGGGAGCTGTTTTTT
CASSLEGQGTGELFF
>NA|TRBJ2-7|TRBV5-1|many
TGCGCCAGCAGCCTCCGGACTACCTTCTACGAGCAGTACTTC
CASSLRTTFYEQYF
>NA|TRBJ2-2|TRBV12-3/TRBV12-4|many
TGTGCCAGCAGTTCTACAGGCGGGGAGCTGTTTTTT
CASSSTGGELFF
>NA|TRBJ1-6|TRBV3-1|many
TGTGCCAGCAGCCAAGCGAATTCACCCCTCCACTTT
CASSQANSPLHF
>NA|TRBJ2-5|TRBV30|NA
TGTGCCTGGAGTGCCCGGCCGGCCTACCAACCCTTTGCCCAGTACTTC
CAWSARPAYQPFAQYF
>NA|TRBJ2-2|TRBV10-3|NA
TGTGCCATCAGTGATGATGTCACCGGGGAGCTGTTTTTT
CAISDDVTGELFF
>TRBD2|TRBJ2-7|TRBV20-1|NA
TGCAGTGCTAGCGTCCCGGGACTAGCACCCTACGAGCAGTACTTC
CSASVPGLAPYEQYF
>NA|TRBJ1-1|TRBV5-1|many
TGCGCCAGCAGCGACGGAGGAGGCAACACTGAAGCTTTCTTT
CASSDGGGNTEAFF